This TCR beta chain was sequenced during a study of blood T cell repertoires in COVID-19. Study information: Collection of acute and convalescent COVID-19 samples took place in the United States, Italy and Spain. The cDNA or gDNA used as material had been derived from T cells, B-cell-depleted T cells, or PBMCs.

The authors' processing: Quantification of nucleated cells was approximated via reference gene primer amplification. Sequencing was performed with immunoSEQ multiplex PCR; in TCRdb, only in-frame clones are kept and a portion is missing. The V and J calls and clone size were taken over from that table, and D and trimming were inferred from the DNA. The sample consists of tens of thousands of clones, 84% of them appearing once. Trimming removed 6 bases from V and 3 bases from J, with 15 bases in between. Germline V CDR1 and CDR2: SQVTM, ANQGSEA. The CDR3 extends over 13 amino acids. This receptor was identified in a human donor in a cohort sampled during active COVID-19. This chain uses TRBV29-1 with TRBJ2-7, with D perhaps TRBD2 (5 bases). Sequencing was carried out using peripheral blood. CDR3 amino acids: CSVRRTAGYEQYF. The CDR3 nucleotides read TGCAGCGTCCGCAGGACGGCGGGCTACGAGCAGTACTTC.